These 10 T cell receptor beta chains came from one sample sequenced in a study of T-cell memory formation after mild COVID-19. TCRdb ran MiXCR on the 5' RACE reads and lists one entry per CDR3 protein. The data contain around 470,000 distinct CDR3 sequences, 15% to 25% of them singletons. The specimen was PBMCs or a T cell subset sorted from them (not recorded which). These receptors were obtained from an adult woman who had mild COVID-19 (a few samples of this study predate the infection). Cell type and time point are not known.

The J gene is TRBJ2-5, the V gene TRBV2; maybe TRBD1 (5 bases). There are 15 residues in the CDR3. Germline V gene lookup returns CDR1 SNHLY and CDR2 FYNNEI. Deletions cut 0 bases from V and 2 bases from J, with 10 bases between. Written as DNA, the CDR3 is TGTGCCAGCAGTGAAGCGTGGACATCACAAGAGACCCAGTACTTC. Protein product: CASSEAWTSQETQYF.

This clonotype was detected only a few times. The CDR3 bases are TGCGCCAGCAGCTTGGCTAGCGGGAGGGCCGGTTATACCGGGGAGCTGTTTTTT. Its translation: CASSLASGRAGYTGELFF. This rearrangement joins TRBV5-1 to TRBJ2-2, with 12 bases lining up with TRBD2. CDR1 is SGHRS, CDR2 YFSETQ, per germline. CDR3 length equals 18 residues. J was trimmed by 5 bases and V by 0 bases; bases with no gene match: 8.

The CDR3 coding sequence is TGTGCCAGCAGTTTATTGGCACAGGGCGAGCAGTTCTTC. It is translated as CASSLLAQGEQFF. The chain couples TRBV27 to TRBJ2-1; maybe TRBD1 (6 bases). There are 13 residues in the CDR3. Trimming stripped 1 base from V and 10 bases from J, with 11 bases between. Per germline, CDR1 MNHEY and CDR2 SMNVEV (reference sequence).

This clonotype was seen repeatedly, ten times or more. The genes are TRBV2 and TRBJ2-6; no definite D call. In germline, CDR1 is SNHLY, CDR2 FYNNEI. Trimming took off 10 bases at V and 0 bases at J, with 10 bases between the two ends. The CDR3 is 14 amino acids. This chain's CDR3 is CAIVLDSGANVLTF. Here the CDR3 DNA reads TGTGCCATCGTGCTGGACTCTGGGGCCAACGTCCTGACTTTC.

This clonotype was counted only a few times. The genes are TRBV20-1 and TRBJ1-4; weak D call: TRBD1 (5 bases). CDR1 and CDR2 from the germline V gene are DFQATT and SNEGSKA (reference sequence). This CDR3 has 13 amino acids. Trimming shortened V by 6 bases and J by 6 bases, and 14 bases separated the two germline ends. The CDR3: CSAEQGGDEKLFF. Here the CDR3 DNA reads TGCAGTGCAGAGCAGGGTGGGGATGAAAAACTGTTTTTT.

This clonotype was detected a few times. J is TRBJ1-5 and V is TRBV3-1; 7 bases agree with TRBD1. There are 14 residues in the CDR3. V was clipped by 6 bases and J by 5 bases; unmatched bases: 7. The germline gives CDR1 LGHDT, CDR2 YNNKEL (reference sequence). The CDR3 protein is CASSSDRADQPQHF. Written as DNA, the CDR3 is TGTGCCAGCAGTTCCGACAGGGCTGATCAGCCCCAGCATTTT. Based on the CDR3 plus reference TRBV3-1 and TRBJ1-5, the full variable domain is DTAVSQTPKYLVTQMGNDKSIKCEQNLGHDTMYWYKQDSKKFLKIMFSYNNKELIINETVPNRFSPKSPDKAHLNLHINSLELGDSAVYFCASSSDRADQPQHFGDGTRLSIL.

This clonotype was seen a few times. This chain joins TRBV6-6 and TRBJ1-1; D is unresolved. CDR1 MNHNY and CDR2 SVGAGI come from the germline V gene (reference sequence). This CDR3 is 14 amino acids long. V was shortened by 2 bases and J by 8 bases, with 15 bases between the two germline ends. CDR3 bases: TGTGCCAGCAGTTACAGGCGACTCGGGATCGAAGCTTTCTTT. Protein sequence: CASSYRRLGIEAFF.

This clonotype was picked up many times. The chain couples TRBV5-1 to TRBJ1-1; 10 bases are shared with TRBD1. The CDR3 is made up of 15 amino acids. Looked up from germline, CDR1 is SGHRS and CDR2 is YFSETQ. After removal of 4 bases from V and 8 bases from J, the junction contained 11 bases not matched to a gene. CDR3 amino acids: CASSPGTGALLEAFF. The DNA for the CDR3 is TGCGCCAGCAGCCCGGGGACAGGGGCCCTACTAGAAGCTTTCTTT.

This clonotype was seen more than once but under ten times. The chain links TRBV20-1 to TRBJ2-1; TRBD1 agrees at 7 bases. This CDR3 is built from 14 residues. The V gene's germline CDR1 is DFQATT and CDR2 SNEGSKA (reference sequence). V lost 6 bases and J lost 5; bases outside the gene matches: 10. Written as DNA, the CDR3 is TGCAGTGCGATAGACAGGGAAGTACACAATGAGCAGTTCTTC. Its translation is CSAIDREVHNEQFF.

The V gene is TRBV6-6, the J gene TRBJ2-7; 9 bases map to TRBD1. J lost 5 bases, V lost 6 bases, and 5 bases had no gene match. This CDR3 spans 13 amino acids. Germline CDR1 reads MNHNY; CDR2 reads SVGAGI (reference sequence). The CDR3 loop is CASRSGTGHEQYF. DNA for the CDR3: TGTGCCAGCAGATCCGGGACAGGGCACGAGCAGTACTTC.